Below, 21 T cell receptor beta chains from the same sample are listed, as sequenced in a study of Graves' ophthalmopathy and Graves' hyperthyroidism. RNA transcripts yielded amplified TCR beta CDR3 regions. The authors performed first-round RT-PCR with HTBI primers and then a second-round multiplex PCR. TCRdb passed the multiplex PCR reads through MiXCR, listing each CDR3 protein once. The sample gives 400,000 or so distinct CDR3 sequences, 17% of which show up once; around 2.4% is in the top ten. Sequenced: peripheral blood. Receptors were obtained from an adult woman with stable Graves' hyperthyroidism.

This clonotype was seen ten or more times. V and J are TRBV6-5 and TRBJ2-2, with TRBD2 matching 8 bases. V trimming: 3 bases; J trimming: 1 base; junction bases outside the gene matches: 1. This CDR3 is built from 15 residues. Germline V CDR1 and CDR2: MNHEY, SVGAGI. The CDR3 sequence is CASSYSGENTGELFF. The CDR3 DNA reads TGTGCCAGCAGTTATAGCGGGGAGAACACCGGGGAGCTGTTTTTT.

This clonotype was seen at least ten times. The rearrangement joins TRBV12-5 to TRBJ2-5; TRBD1 or TRBD2 may be the D gene (5 bases each). The V gene lost 6 bases and the J gene lost 2 bases, with 22 bases spanning the gap. Per the germline V gene, CDR1 is LGHNT and CDR2 is FRNRAP. The CDR3 consists of 17 residues. CDR3 loop: CASGPTTWERGQETQYF. DNA of the CDR3: TGTGCTAGTGGGCCGACAACTTGGGAGAGGGGACAAGAGACCCAGTACTTC. Variable domain in full (rest from reference TRBV12-5 and TRBJ2-5): DARVTQTPRHKVTEMGQEVTMRCQPILGHNTVFWYRQTMMQGLELLAYFRNRAPLDDSGMPKDRFSAEMPDATLATLKIQPSEPRDSAVYFCASGPTTWERGQETQYFGPGTRLLVL.

This clonotype was found many times. The chain is built from TRBV10-3 and TRBJ2-7; D perhaps matches TRBD2 (6 bases). This CDR3 is built from 12 residues. V gave up 8 bases and J gave up 2 bases, with 10 bases separating them. Germline values: CDR1 ENHRY, CDR2 SYGVKD. Written as DNA, the CDR3 is TGTGCCATCGGGACTGAGGCCTACGAGCAGTACTTC. It encodes CAIGTEAYEQYF.

The rearrangement links TRBV5-1 to TRBJ2-2; a weak D match, TRBD2 (6 bases). CDR3 length: 16 residues. Deletions cut 3 bases from V and 0 bases from J, with 12 bases between. Per the germline V gene, CDR1 is SGHRS and CDR2 is YFSETQ. The CDR3: CASSYIAAPNTGELFF. Written as DNA, the CDR3 is TGCGCCAGCAGCTACATAGCGGCCCCGAACACCGGGGAGCTGTTTTTT.

This clonotype has a count of ten or more. J is TRBJ1-3 and V is TRBV6-1, with D possibly being TRBD1 (5 bases). This CDR3 comprises 15 residues. Germline V gene lookup returns CDR1 MNHNS and CDR2 SASEGT. V gave up 4 bases and J gave up 4 bases, with 14 bases separating them. CDR3 in amino acids: CASSATWGPGNTIYF. The CDR3 nucleotides read TGTGCCAGCAGTGCGACTTGGGGACCCGGAAACACCATATATTTT.

The chain has TRBV9 and TRBJ1-2, with D possibly being TRBD1 (6 bases). V was cut by 0 bases and J by 6 bases, with 12 bases left in between. The CDR3 spans 14 residues. Germline V gene data show CDR1 as SGDLS and CDR2 as YYNGEE. CDR3 amino acids: CASSVGEGGDGYTF. The DNA of the CDR3 is TGTGCCAGCAGCGTAGGCGAGGGGGGCGATGGCTACACCTTC. The whole variable domain, filled in from reference TRBV9 and TRBJ1-2, reads DSGVTQTPKHLITATGQRVTLRCSPRSGDLSVYWYQQSLDQGLQFLIQYYNGEERAKGNILERFSAQQFPDLHSELNLSSLELGDSALYFCASSVGEGGDGYTFGSGTRLTVV.

The chain carries TRBV30 and TRBJ1-5; unclear D gene. CDR3 size: 13 residues. Trimming removed 3 bases from V and 3 bases from J, with 9 bases in between. Germline V gene data show CDR1 as GTSNPN and CDR2 as SVGIG (reference sequence). CDR3 sequence: CAWSRDDNQPQHF. DNA of the CDR3: TGTGCCTGGAGCAGAGATGACAATCAGCCCCAGCATTTT.

This clonotype was detected a few times. The CDR3 sequence: CASSAATGGYGGTQYF. The CDR3 nucleotides read TGTGCCAGCAGCGCAGCAACAGGGGGCTATGGAGGGACCCAGTACTTC. This sequence joins TRBV9 and TRBJ2-5, with 9 bases aligning to TRBD1. The germline V gene has CDR1 SGDLS and CDR2 YYNGEE. This CDR3 is 16 amino acids long. V dropped 3 bases and J dropped 7; count of bases not matched to a gene: 13.

This clonotype was counted ten times or more. The CDR3 nucleotides are TGTGCCAGCAGTTTAGAAGTTAGCGGGAGCTGGGGTTCCTACGAGCAGTACTTC. Translated: CASSLEVSGSWGSYEQYF. V usage is TRBV12-3 or TRBV12-4 and J usage is TRBJ2-7, with TRBD2 matching over 9 bases. The CDR3 runs 18 residues. V lost 1 base, J lost 1 base, and 11 bases stayed unmatched.

This clonotype was found many times. The V gene is TRBV7-9, the J gene TRBJ2-7, with TRBD1 as a possible D gene (6 bases). The germline gives CDR1 SEHNR, CDR2 FQNEAQ (reference sequence). The ends were cut back, 6 bases at V and 1 base at J, with 16 bases in the middle. This CDR3 contains 15 residues. This CDR3 reads CASSFDRLSSYEQYF. CDR3 DNA sequence: TGTGCCAGCAGTTTTGACAGGCTGAGTTCCTACGAGCAGTACTTC. Based on the CDR3 plus reference TRBV7-9 and TRBJ2-7, the full variable domain is DTGVSQNPRHKITKRGQNVTFRCDPISEHNRLYWYRQTLGQGPEFLTYFQNEAQLEKSRLLSDRFSAERPKGSFSTLEIQRTEQGDSAMYLCASSFDRLSSYEQYFGPGTRLTVT.

This clonotype has just a few counts. The J gene is TRBJ1-2, the V gene TRBV4-3; tentatively, D is TRBD1 (6 bases). The V gene lost 0 bases and the J gene lost 5 bases, with 22 bases spanning the gap. Per the germline V gene, CDR1 is LGHNA and CDR2 is YSLEER. The CDR3 is 18 residues long. The CDR3 loop is CASSQDLEGARGGYGYTF. DNA for the CDR3: TGCGCCAGCAGCCAAGATCTTGAAGGAGCCAGGGGAGGTTATGGCTACACCTTC.

This clonotype has more than one count but fewer than ten. This chain joins TRBV4-1 and TRBJ1-3, with TRBD1 matching over 7 bases. Germline V gives CDR1 MGHRA, CDR2 YSYEKL. CDR3 size: 17 residues. The V gene end was trimmed by 0 bases and the J gene end by 2 bases; junction bases not matched to a gene: 7. DNA of the CDR3: TGCGCCAGCAGCCAAGAGACCGGGACAGTCCCTGGAAACACCATATATTTT. It is translated as CASSQETGTVPGNTIYF.

At least ten counts were recorded for this clonotype. The chain is built from TRBV28 and TRBJ2-7; a weak D match, TRBD1 (5 bases). The germline V and J ends were trimmed by 4 bases and 0 bases, with 16 bases remaining between them. Germline V gene lookup returns CDR1 MDHEN and CDR2 SYDVKM. The length of the CDR3 is 16 residues. The CDR3 sequence: CASSSFQGTVSYEQYF. The CDR3 DNA is TGTGCCAGCAGTTCGTTTCAGGGAACGGTCTCCTACGAGCAGTACTTC.

This clonotype was seen at least ten times. The V gene is TRBV15, the J gene TRBJ2-5; 7 bases fit TRBD1. Germline CDR1 reads LNHNV; CDR2 reads YYDKDF (reference sequence). This CDR3 is built from 14 residues. J gave up 5 bases and V 5 bases, and 8 bases lay outside the gene matches. CDR3 loop: CATSSTGLRETQYF. The CDR3 coding sequence is TGTGCCACCAGCTCGACAGGGTTAAGGGAGACCCAGTACTTC.

In its sample, this clonotype was seen many times. This chain joins TRBV6-5 and TRBJ1-1; D gene uncertain. V lost 8 bases, J lost 8 bases, and 15 bases lay in between. CDR1 is MNHEY, CDR2 SVGAGI, per germline. The CDR3 is 12 residues long. Written as DNA, the CDR3 is TGTGCCAGCGGTACTACAATCCTCGAAGCTTTCTTT. Amino acids: CASGTTILEAFF.

This clonotype was recorded many times. This sequence joins TRBV20-1 and TRBJ1-5, with D uncertain. V was trimmed by 3 bases and J by 4 bases, leaving 19 bases between them. The CDR3 totals 16 residues. Per germline, CDR1 DFQATT and CDR2 SNEGSKA (reference sequence). The CDR3 reads CSASRTGPILNQPQHF. The CDR3 DNA reads TGCAGTGCTAGTAGGACGGGCCCTATTTTAAATCAGCCCCAGCATTTT.

Ten or more counts support this clonotype. The chain combines TRBV30 with TRBJ2-5, with D tentatively TRBD1 or TRBD2 (5 bases each). Trimming stripped 4 bases from V and 5 bases from J, with 20 bases between. CDR3 length: 15 amino acids. Germline V gene lookup returns CDR1 GTSNPN and CDR2 SVGIG (reference sequence). This chain's CDR3 is CAWKRDHLITETQYF. Written as DNA, the CDR3 is TGTGCCTGGAAAAGGGACCATCTTATTACGGAGACCCAGTACTTC.

At least ten counts were recorded for this clonotype. This rearrangement joins TRBV7-9 to TRBJ1-1; no reliable D call. The CDR3 is 14 residues long. V was clipped by 1 base and J by 3 bases, with 9 bases between them. From germline, CDR1 is SEHNR and CDR2 FQNEAQ (reference sequence). The CDR3 loop reads CASSLGGGDTEAFF. The CDR3 DNA follows: TGTGCCAGCAGCTTAGGAGGTGGGGACACTGAAGCTTTCTTT. The full variable domain, completed using reference TRBV7-9 and TRBJ1-1, is DTGVSQNPRHKITKRGQNVTFRCDPISEHNRLYWYRQTLGQGPEFLTYFQNEAQLEKSRLLSDRFSAERPKGSFSTLEIQRTEQGDSAMYLCASSLGGGDTEAFFGQGTRLTVV.

This clonotype has just a few counts. J is TRBJ2-7 and V is TRBV4-1, with a possible D match to TRBD1 (5 bases). V was shortened by 1 base and J by 4 bases, with 17 bases between the two germline ends. This CDR3 comprises 16 residues. Germline CDR1 is MGHRA and CDR2 is YSYEKL. CDR3 residues: CASSQGPDKRQYEQYF. The CDR3 DNA sequence: TGCGCCAGCAGCCAAGGCCCCGATAAGAGACAGTACGAGCAGTACTTC.

Many counts were recorded for this clonotype. The genes are TRBV12-3 or TRBV12-4 and TRBJ2-5; TRBD1 aligns across 10 bases. The CDR3 is 16 residues long. Trimming removed 6 bases from V and 6 bases from J; junction bases left unmatched: 13. This CDR3 is CASSRVGTGAGKTQYF. CDR3 sequence (DNA): TGTGCCAGCAGCCGGGTCGGGACAGGGGCAGGAAAGACCCAGTACTTC.

This clonotype came up a few times. The V gene is TRBV5-1, the J gene TRBJ2-2; D unresolved. V gave up 2 bases and J gave up 5 bases, with 13 bases separating them. Germline V gene lookup returns CDR1 SGHRS and CDR2 YFSETQ. The CDR3 has 15 amino acids. The CDR3 protein is CASSFGNVGTGELFF. CDR3 DNA: TGCGCCAGCAGCTTTGGGAATGTGGGAACCGGGGAGCTGTTTTTT.